These T cell receptor beta chains were read from a single sample in a study of blood T cell repertoires in COVID-19. The data were produced by immunoSEQ multiplex PCR, yet TCRdb's version contains in-frame clones alone and is incomplete. The sample lists about 69,000 clones; 84% were seen once. The specimen sequenced was peripheral blood. These TCRs come from a man aged 45-65 years with COVID-19, enrolled during active disease. Each CDR3 is given with its conserved first and last residue. D genes are given only for firm matches. A clone size is listed for some rows: how often the clone was seen (once, few, many), or a class if it is expanded.

v_gene,j_gene,abundance,d_gene,CDR3nt,CDR3aa
TRBV4-1,TRBJ1-2,few,NA,TGCGCCAGCAGCCAAGAATCAAGGGGGATTGGGGGCTACACCTTC,CASSQESRGIGGYTF
TRBV6-6,TRBJ2-7,NA,NA,TGTGCCAGCAGTTCCCGCACATACTACGAGCAGTACTTC,CASSSRTYYEQYF
TRBV5-1,TRBJ1-2,NA,NA,TGCGCCAGCAGCCCCGACAGTAACTATGGCTACACCTTC,CASSPDSNYGYTF
TRBV10-1,TRBJ2-1,NA,NA,TGCGCCAGCAGAGATGGGACATCGGGTGAGCAGTTCTTC,CASRDGTSGEQFF
TRBV5-1,TRBJ1-2,NA,NA,TGCGCCAGCAGCTTGGAGGAGGCAAACTATGGCTACACCTTC,CASSLEEANYGYTF
TRBV19,TRBJ1-5,once,NA,TGTGCCAGTAGGGGCAGGGCTGGATTGGAGCCCCAGCATTTT,CASRGRAGLEPQHF
TRBV7-6,TRBJ2-2,NA,NA,TGTGCCAGCAGCTTACAGGGCTTGAACACCGGGGAGCTGTTTTTT,CASSLQGLNTGELFF
TRBV12-3/TRBV12-4,TRBJ1-4,NA,NA,TGTGCCAGCAGTTGGTACTCCGAAAAACTGTTTTTT,CASSWYSEKLFF
TRBV15,TRBJ2-7,NA,TRBD1,TGTGCCACCAGCCGAACGACAGGGGCCGTCGAGCAGTACTTC,CATSRTTGAVEQYF
TRBV12-3/TRBV12-4,TRBJ1-2,NA,NA,TGTGCCAGCAGTTTCCGTGGGGGCCAGGGCTACACCTTC,CASSFRGGQGYTF
TRBV23-1,TRBJ1-5,NA,TRBD1,TGCGCCAGCAGGGAGGGGCCGGACAGGGGGATTGTTCAGCCCCAGCATTTT,CASREGPDRGIVQPQHF
TRBV7-9,TRBJ2-5,NA,TRBD1,TGTGCCAGCGGATGGGACAGTGTCTATGAGACCCAGTACTTC,CASGWDSVYETQYF
TRBV24-1,TRBJ2-3,NA,TRBD2,TGTGCCACCAGTGACCATAGCGGGGGAGGTACGCAGTATTTT,CATSDHSGGGTQYF
TRBV6-5,TRBJ1-2,NA,TRBD1,TGTGCCAGCAGTTCCTACCCCGACAGGGTCCAGGGCTACACCTTC,CASSSYPDRVQGYTF
TRBV19,TRBJ2-5,NA,TRBD1,TGTGCCAGTAGCCCCTCGGACAGGGTTCGAGAGACCCAGTACTTC,CASSPSDRVRETQYF
TRBV6-4,TRBJ1-1,NA,NA,TGTGCCAGCAGTGCAGGGGACGAGAACACTGAAGCTTTCTTT,CASSAGDENTEAFF
TRBV5-3,TRBJ1-5,many,NA,TGTGCCAGAAGCTTGCATGAGGGGAGGGAGGAAGGCAATCAGCCCCAGCATTTT,CARSLHEGREEGNQPQHF
TRBV6-6,TRBJ1-5,NA,NA,TGTGCCAGCAGCCTAATCAGCCAGGGTCAGCCCCAGCATTTT,CASSLISQGQPQHF
TRBV3-1/TRBV3-2,TRBJ2-1,NA,TRBD2,TGTGCCAGCAGCCTTCGGACTAGCGGGAAGCAGTTCTTC,CASSLRTSGKQFF
TRBV11-1,TRBJ2-5,NA,TRBD2,TGTGCCAGCAGGCCACTAGCGGGGGTTAAAGAGACCCAGTACTTC,CASRPLAGVKETQYF
TRBV7-9,TRBJ2-7,NA,NA,TGTGCCAGCAGCTTTTTGAGCTACGAGCAGTACTTC,CASSFLSYEQYF
TRBV9,TRBJ2-5,NA,NA,TGTGCCAGCAGCGCTATGATGCAAGAGACCCAGTACTTC,CASSAMMQETQYF
TRBV3-1/TRBV3-2,TRBJ2-1,NA,NA,TGTGCCAGCAGCCCGTTTCTAGAGCTCAATGAGCAGTTCTTC,CASSPFLELNEQFF
TRBV6-5,TRBJ1-1,NA,NA,TGTGCCAGCAACCCATGGGGCACGAACACTGAAGCTTTCTTT,CASNPWGTNTEAFF
TRBV6-4,TRBJ2-1,NA,TRBD1,TGTGCCAGCAGTGTCGGGACAGGGAGCGAGCAGTTCTTC,CASSVGTGSEQFF
TRBV15,TRBJ2-4,NA,NA,TGTGCCACCAGCAGAGATATAGGGGCTGGGGAAAACATTCAGTACTTC,CATSRDIGAGENIQYF